This is a list of T cell receptor beta chains from one sample in a study of beta chain features in type 1 diabetes. The assay was immunoSEQ multiplex PCR, and TCRdb's table has in-frame clones only and misses some. Of 500,000 to 850,000 clones listed, 11% to 15% were seen once; the top ten hold less than 0.04%. Sequenced: naive CD4+ T cells from blood. These receptors all stem from a man aged 18 to 35 with type 1 diabetes. The CDR3 runs from the conserved cysteine through the conserved F or W. Each record gives: clone size, J gene, D gene, V gene, CDR3 protein, CDR3 DNA. D genes are given only for firm matches. A row's size may be missing; if present it is once, few, many or a size class.

>few|TRBJ1-1|-|TRBV30
CAWSRSRNTEAFF
TGTGCCTGGAGTCGGAGCAGGAACACTGAAGCTTTCTTT
>few|TRBJ1-2|-|TRBV7-2
CASSLVRRENGYTF
TGTGCCAGCAGCTTAGTTCGCAGGGAGAATGGCTACACCTTC
>few|TRBJ2-6|-|TRBV4-3
CASSQDSDPRANVLTF
TGCGCCAGCAGCCAAGACTCAGACCCTCGGGCCAACGTCCTGACTTTC
>-|TRBJ1-5|-|TRBV2
CASSEALSTGQPQHF
TGTGCCAGCAGTGAAGCGCTCTCTACGGGTCAGCCCCAGCATTTT
>-|TRBJ1-2|-|TRBV29-1
CSATNRFYGYTF
TGCAGCGCCACGAATCGTTTCTACGGCTACACCTTC
>-|TRBJ2-7|TRBD2|TRBV15
CATSRAQGLYEQYF
TGTGCCACCAGCAGAGCCCAGGGACTATACGAGCAGTACTTC
>-|TRBJ2-3|TRBD1|TRBV7-6
CASSFQGAGPDTQYF
TGTGCCAGCAGCTTCCAGGGGGCTGGTCCAGATACGCAGTATTTT
>-|TRBJ1-6|TRBD1|TRBV14
CASSQDMRRGLTNSPLHF
TGTGCCAGCAGCCAAGATATGCGCAGGGGGCTTACGAATTCACCCCTCCACTTT
>few|TRBJ1-2|-|TRBV21-1
CASSKRGPEGGNGYTF
TGTGCCAGCAGCAAAAGGGGCCCTGAGGGGGGCAATGGCTACACCTTC
>-|TRBJ2-7|-|TRBV30
CAWSPGRTSSYEQYF
TGTGCCTGGAGCCCTGGACGGACGAGCTCCTACGAGCAGTACTTC
>-|TRBJ2-3|-|TRBV29-1
CSVEGRGGTDTQYF
TGCAGCGTTGAGGGCAGGGGGGGGACAGATACGCAGTATTTT
>-|TRBJ1-5|-|TRBV5-6
CASSLTLERLNQPQHF
TGTGCCAGCAGCTTGACTCTAGAGCGGCTCAATCAGCCCCAGCATTTT
>-|TRBJ2-7|TRBD1|TRBV30
CAWSRTGFYEQYF
TGTGCCTGGTCGCGGACAGGATTCTACGAGCAGTACTTC
>-|TRBJ2-5|-|TRBV21-1
CASRWAPRRTQYF
TGTGCCAGCAGATGGGCCCCGCGGCGGACCCAGTACTTC
>few|TRBJ2-3|-|TRBV9
CASSGPGGPRGADTQYF
TGTGCCAGCAGCGGCCCCGGGGGGCCGAGAGGGGCAGATACGCAGTATTTT
>few|TRBJ2-2|-|TRBV5-1
CASSQIGSTGELFF
TGCGCCAGCAGCCAGATTGGATCGACCGGGGAGCTGTTTTTT
>-|TRBJ1-5|-|TRBV2
CASSDRTIRQPQHF
TGTGCCAGCAGTGACAGGACAATAAGGCAGCCCCAGCATTTT
>-|TRBJ1-4|-|TRBV30
CAWTAAQDEKLFF
TGTGCCTGGACGGCAGCTCAAGATGAAAAACTGTTTTTT
>-|TRBJ2-3|TRBD1|TRBV7-3
CASSLKSAGQGYTRITDTQYF
TGTGCCAGCAGCTTAAAGTCTGCGGGACAGGGATACACTAGAATCACAGATACGCAGTATTTT
>-|TRBJ1-4|-|TRBV28
CASSSLTGEKLFF
TGTGCCAGCAGTTCCCTGACAGGAGAAAAACTGTTTTTT
>-|TRBJ1-2|-|TRBV29-1
CSVELGAPGSYGYTF
TGCAGCGTTGAACTGGGAGCCCCGGGCAGCTATGGCTACACCTTC
>few|TRBJ2-7|-|TRBV30
CAWTASEYYEQYF
TGTGCCTGGACGGCTAGCGAATACTACGAGCAGTACTTC
>few|TRBJ1-2|-|TRBV5-1
CASSSDLYGYTF
TGCGCCAGCAGCTCGGACCTCTATGGCTACACCTTC
>-|TRBJ2-1|-|TRBV30
CAALAVLEQFF
TGTGCCGCTTTAGCGGTACTGGAGCAGTTCTTC
>few|TRBJ1-2|-|TRBV2
CASSEGGLLGRGYTF
TGTGCCAGCAGTGAAGGGGGGCTTCTAGGGCGCGGCTACACCTTC
>-|TRBJ2-2|-|TRBV21-1
CASTLTSGSGTGELFF
TGTGCCAGCACCCTAACTAGCGGGAGCGGCACCGGGGAGCTGTTTTTT
>-|TRBJ2-7|TRBD1|TRBV9
CASSGGGTGVPYEQYF
TGTGCCAGCAGCGGAGGGGGGACAGGGGTCCCCTACGAGCAGTACTTC
>-|TRBJ2-3|-|TRBV6-6
CASSYYSTDTQYF
TGTGCCAGCAGTTATTATAGCACAGATACGCAGTATTTT
>few|TRBJ2-5|-|TRBV5-1
CASSLVGAEETQYF
TGCGCCAGCAGCTTGGTTGGAGCCGAGGAGACCCAGTACTTC
>few|TRBJ1-2|TRBD1|TRBV4-1
CASSQDIQGEGYTF
TGCGCCAGCAGCCAAGATATACAGGGGGAGGGCTACACCTTC
>few|TRBJ2-5|TRBD1|TRBV30
CAWSARTGLGETQYF
TGTGCCTGGAGTGCACGGACAGGGTTAGGGGAGACCCAGTACTTC
>-|TRBJ2-7|-|TRBV29-1
CSVDLGYEQYF
TGCAGCGTTGATTTGGGCTACGAGCAGTACTTC
>-|TRBJ2-5|TRBD2|TRBV7-2
CASSLVSHGGTNQETQYF
TGTGCCAGCAGCTTAGTGTCGCACGGAGGGACTAACCAAGAGACCCAGTACTTC
>-|TRBJ2-1|-|TRBV30
CAWDGTRDGEQFF
TGTGCCTGGGACGGGACACGGGATGGTGAGCAGTTCTTC
>few|TRBJ2-2|-|TRBV30
CAWSMSPAGLFF
TGTGCCTGGAGTATGAGTCCTGCTGGGCTGTTTTTT
>-|TRBJ2-6|TRBD2|TRBV18
CASSQSSGIRSWANVLTF
TGTGCCAGCTCACAGTCTAGCGGGATCCGTTCCTGGGCCAACGTCCTGACTTTC
>-|TRBJ2-7|-|TRBV6-5
CASSYSPDTYEQYF
TGTGCCAGCAGTTACTCGCCAGATACCTACGAGCAGTACTTC
>few|TRBJ2-7|TRBD1|TRBV30
CAWSTGAGQGREQYF
TGTGCCTGGAGTACAGGAGCGGGACAGGGTCGCGAGCAGTACTTC
>-|TRBJ2-5|-|TRBV27
CASSLSPYLRDQETQYF
TGTGCCAGCAGTTTATCGCCCTATCTCAGGGACCAAGAGACCCAGTACTTC
>few|TRBJ2-1|TRBD1|TRBV5-1
CASSLPGTGINEQFF
TGCGCCAGCAGCCTTCCCGGGACAGGGATCAATGAGCAGTTCTTC